Only one count was recorded for the clone carrying this TCR beta chain. Its antigen is as yet unknown. This specimen comes from a study of vaccination and CD4 T cells after COVID-19. Study summary: Median time from second vaccine dose to sampling was around 72 days (14 to 241).

Trimming removed 4 bases from V and 4 bases from J, with 11 bases in between. From germline, CDR1 is MGHRA and CDR2 YSYEKL. This CDR3 has 14 amino acids. This sample's treatment: roughly 11-day PBMC culture with coronavirus spike peptide pools or control peptides (ViraFEST assay). An Oncomine TCR Beta short-read assay was used to sequence the DNA from cultured CD4+ T cells. TCRdb redid the calling of the PCR reads with MiXCR, one entry per CDR3 protein. The repertoire includes nearly 20,000 distinct CDR3 sequences, 60% to 85% of them detected once, and roughly 17% sits in the top ten. The clonotype comes from a human donor who received a COVID-19 vaccine. The chain uses TRBV4-1 and TRBJ1-5, with a weak D call TRBD1 (5 bases). Sequencing was performed on CD4+ T cells from blood, cultured in vitro, taken after SARS-CoV-2 vaccination. CDR3 DNA sequence: TGCGCCAGCAGCCGATCAGCAGGGAATCAGCCCCAGCATTTT. It specifies CASSRSAGNQPQHF.